This T cell receptor beta chain is drawn from a study of cytomegalovirus exposure and HLA in healthy donors. Background on the study: Within an early data release were tens of millions of unique TCRs drawn from HLA-typed donors.

The PCR ran on 60 Vbeta and 13 Jbeta primers. In the original analysis: Later work found 80 million or so unique TCR beta chains, with approximately 12 million shared. Sequencing was performed with immunoSEQ multiplex PCR; in TCRdb, only in-frame clones are kept and a portion is missing. V and J calls and clone size are copied from that table; D and trimming were computed from the DNA. The sample records about 130,000 clones, around 77% being singletons. This CDR3 spans 14 amino acids. V shed 8 bases, J shed 1 base, and the junction held 6 bases outside the gene matches. Germline CDR1 and CDR2: SQVTM and ANQGSEA.

The chain carries TRBV29-1 and TRBJ2-2, with 8 bases lining up with TRBD2. The specimen was PBMCs. The receptor's source is a man aged 25 to 45 in good health and CMV-seronegative. The CDR3 region is CSTSAGVNTGELFF. In DNA form, the CDR3 reads TGCAGCACGTCAGCGGGAGTGAACACCGGGGAGCTGTTTTTT.